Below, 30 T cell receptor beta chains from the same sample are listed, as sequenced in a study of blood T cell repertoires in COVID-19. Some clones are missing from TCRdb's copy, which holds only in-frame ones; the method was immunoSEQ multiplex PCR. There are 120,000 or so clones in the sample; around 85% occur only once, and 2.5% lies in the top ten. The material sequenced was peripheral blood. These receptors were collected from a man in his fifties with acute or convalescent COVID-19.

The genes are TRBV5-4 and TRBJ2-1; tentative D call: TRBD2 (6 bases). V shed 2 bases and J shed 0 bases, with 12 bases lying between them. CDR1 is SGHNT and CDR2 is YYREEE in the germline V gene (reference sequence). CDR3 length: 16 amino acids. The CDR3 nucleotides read TGTGCCAGCAGCTTAGGCGGGGATTCCTCCTACAATGAGCAGTTCTTC. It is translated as CASSLGGDSSYNEQFF. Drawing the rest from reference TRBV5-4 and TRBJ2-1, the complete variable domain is ETGVTQSPTHLIKTRGQQVTLRCSSQSGHNTVSWYQQALGQGPQFIFQYYREEENGRGNFPPRFSGLQFPNYSSELNVNALELDDSALYLCASSLGGDSSYNEQFFGPGTRLTVL.

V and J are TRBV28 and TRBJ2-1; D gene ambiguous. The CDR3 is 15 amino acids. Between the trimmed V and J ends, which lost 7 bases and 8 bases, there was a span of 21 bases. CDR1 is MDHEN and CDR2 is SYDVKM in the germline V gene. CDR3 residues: CASTHPGLVVDEQFF. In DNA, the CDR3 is TGTGCCAGCACCCACCCAGGATTGGTAGTCGATGAGCAGTTCTTC.

CDR3 DNA: TGTGCCACCGCCACAGGGGCCTACGAGCAGTACTTC. Translation: CATATGAYEQYF. V gene TRBV27 combines with J gene TRBJ2-7; 7 nucleotides align to TRBD1. Germline trimming cut 10 bases from V and 2 bases from J; bases unmatched to any gene: 5. The CDR3 sequence is 12 residues long. Germline lookup yields CDR1 MNHEY and CDR2 SMNVEV (reference sequence).

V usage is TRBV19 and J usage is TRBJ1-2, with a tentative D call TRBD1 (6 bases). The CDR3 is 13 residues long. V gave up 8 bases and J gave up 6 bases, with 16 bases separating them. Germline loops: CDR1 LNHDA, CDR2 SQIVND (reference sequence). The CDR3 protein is CASSHRVSNGYTF. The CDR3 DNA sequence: TGTGCCAGTTCTCACAGGGTTTCGAATGGCTACACCTTC.

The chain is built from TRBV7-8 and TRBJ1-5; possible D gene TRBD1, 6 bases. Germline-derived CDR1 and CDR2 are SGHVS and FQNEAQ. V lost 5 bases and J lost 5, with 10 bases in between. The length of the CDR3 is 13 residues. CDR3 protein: CASSRGGHQPQHF. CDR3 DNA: TGTGCCAGCAGCCGAGGGGGGCATCAGCCCCAGCATTTT.

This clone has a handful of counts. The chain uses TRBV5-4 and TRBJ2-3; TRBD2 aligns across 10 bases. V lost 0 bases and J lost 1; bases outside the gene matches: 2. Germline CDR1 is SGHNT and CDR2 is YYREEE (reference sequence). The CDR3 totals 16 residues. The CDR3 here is CASSLAGTSGTDTQYF. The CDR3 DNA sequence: TGTGCCAGCAGCTTGGCCGGGACTAGCGGCACAGATACGCAGTATTTT.

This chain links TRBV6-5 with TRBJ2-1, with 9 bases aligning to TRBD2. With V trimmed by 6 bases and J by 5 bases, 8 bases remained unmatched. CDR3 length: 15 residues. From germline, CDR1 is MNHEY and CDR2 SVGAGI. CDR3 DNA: TGTGCCAGCAGGGCCGGGACTAGCAGACACAATGAGCAGTTCTTC. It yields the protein CASRAGTSRHNEQFF.

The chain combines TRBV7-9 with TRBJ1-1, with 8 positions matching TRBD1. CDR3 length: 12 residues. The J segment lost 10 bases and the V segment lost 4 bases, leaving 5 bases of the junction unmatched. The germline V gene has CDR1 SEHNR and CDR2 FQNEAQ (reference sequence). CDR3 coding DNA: TGTGCCAGCAGCTACCAGGGGGCTGCAGCTTTCTTT. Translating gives CASSYQGAAAFF.

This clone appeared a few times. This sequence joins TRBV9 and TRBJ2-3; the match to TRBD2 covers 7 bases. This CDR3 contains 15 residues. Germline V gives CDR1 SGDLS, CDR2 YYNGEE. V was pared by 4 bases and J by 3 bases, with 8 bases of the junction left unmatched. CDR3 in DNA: TGTGCCAGCAGCTCCTCACCGGGACTAACAGATACGCAGTATTTT. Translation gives CASSSSPGLTDTQYF.

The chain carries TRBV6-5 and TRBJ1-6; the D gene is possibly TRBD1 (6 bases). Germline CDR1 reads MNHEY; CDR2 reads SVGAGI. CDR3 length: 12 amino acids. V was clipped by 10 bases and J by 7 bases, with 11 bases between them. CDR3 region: CATTDSNSPLHF. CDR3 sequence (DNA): TGTGCCACCACGGACAGCAATTCACCCCTCCACTTT.

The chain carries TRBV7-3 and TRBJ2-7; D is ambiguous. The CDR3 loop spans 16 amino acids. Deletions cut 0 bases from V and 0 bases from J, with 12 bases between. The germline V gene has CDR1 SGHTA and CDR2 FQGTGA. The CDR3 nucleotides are TGTGCCAGCAGCTTAACGGCCTCAGGAACCTCCTACGAGCAGTACTTC. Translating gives CASSLTASGTSYEQYF.

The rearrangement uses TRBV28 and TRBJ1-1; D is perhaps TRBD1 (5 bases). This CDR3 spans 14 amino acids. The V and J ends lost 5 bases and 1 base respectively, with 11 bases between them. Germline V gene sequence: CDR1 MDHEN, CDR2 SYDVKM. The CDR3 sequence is CASSGSGGNTEAFF. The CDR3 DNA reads TGTGCCAGCAGTGGTTCCGGGGGGAACACTGAAGCTTTCTTT. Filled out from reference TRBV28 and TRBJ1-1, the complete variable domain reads DVKVTQSSRYLVKRTGEKVFLECVQDMDHENMFWYRQDPGLGLRLIYFSYDVKMKEKGDIPEGYSVSREKKERFSLILESASTNQTSMYLCASSGSGGNTEAFFGQGTRLTVV.

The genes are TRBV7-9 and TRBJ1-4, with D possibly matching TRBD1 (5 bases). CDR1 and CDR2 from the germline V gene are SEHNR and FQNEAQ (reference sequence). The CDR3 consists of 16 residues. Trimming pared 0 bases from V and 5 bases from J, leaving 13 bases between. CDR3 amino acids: CASSLAGGRPNEKLFF. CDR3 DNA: TGTGCCAGCAGCTTAGCGGGGGGGAGACCCAATGAAAAACTGTTTTTT.

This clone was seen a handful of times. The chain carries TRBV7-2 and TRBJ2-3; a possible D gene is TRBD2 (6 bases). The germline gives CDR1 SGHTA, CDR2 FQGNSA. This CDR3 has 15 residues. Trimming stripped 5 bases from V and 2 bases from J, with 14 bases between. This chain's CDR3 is CASSPDYLSTDTQYF. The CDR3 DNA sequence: TGTGCCAGCAGCCCGGACTACCTCTCCACAGATACGCAGTATTTT.

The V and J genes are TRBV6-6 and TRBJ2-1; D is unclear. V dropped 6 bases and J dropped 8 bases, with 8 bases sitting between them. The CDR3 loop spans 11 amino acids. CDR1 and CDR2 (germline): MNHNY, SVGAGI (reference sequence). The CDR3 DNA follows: TGTGCCAGCAGCCTTTTTCATGAGCAGTTCTTC. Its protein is CASSLFHEQFF.

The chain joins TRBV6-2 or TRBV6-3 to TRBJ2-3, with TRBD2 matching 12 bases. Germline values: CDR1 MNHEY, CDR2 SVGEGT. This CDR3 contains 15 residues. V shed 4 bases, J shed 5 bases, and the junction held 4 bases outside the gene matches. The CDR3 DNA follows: TGTGCCAGCAGTTGGACTAGCGGGGTCAGAGATACGCAGTATTTT. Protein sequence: CASSWTSGVRDTQYF.

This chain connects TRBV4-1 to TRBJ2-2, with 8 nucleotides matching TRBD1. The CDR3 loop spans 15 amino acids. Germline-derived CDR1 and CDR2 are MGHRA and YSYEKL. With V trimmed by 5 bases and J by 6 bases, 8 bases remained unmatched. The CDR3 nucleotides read TGCGCCAGCAGCTTCCGACAGGGGAAAGCCGGGGAGCTGTTTTTT. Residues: CASSFRQGKAGELFF.

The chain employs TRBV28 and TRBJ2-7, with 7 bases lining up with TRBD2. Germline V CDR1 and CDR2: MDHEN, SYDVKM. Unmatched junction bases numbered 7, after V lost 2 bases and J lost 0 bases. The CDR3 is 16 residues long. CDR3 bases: TGTGCCAGCAGTTTAGGGAGGGGACCTCGCTCCTACGAGCAGTACTTC. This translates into CASSLGRGPRSYEQYF. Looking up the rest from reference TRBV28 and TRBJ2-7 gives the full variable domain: DVKVTQSSRYLVKRTGEKVFLECVQDMDHENMFWYRQDPGLGLRLIYFSYDVKMKEKGDIPEGYSVSREKKERFSLILESASTNQTSMYLCASSLGRGPRSYEQYFGPGTRLTVT.

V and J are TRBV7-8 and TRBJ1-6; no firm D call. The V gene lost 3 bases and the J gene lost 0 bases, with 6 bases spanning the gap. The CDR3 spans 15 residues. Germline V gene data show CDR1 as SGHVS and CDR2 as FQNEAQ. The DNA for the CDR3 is TGTGCCAGCAGCTTTGTTAGCTCCTATAATTCACCCCTCCACTTT. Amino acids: CASSFVSSYNSPLHF.

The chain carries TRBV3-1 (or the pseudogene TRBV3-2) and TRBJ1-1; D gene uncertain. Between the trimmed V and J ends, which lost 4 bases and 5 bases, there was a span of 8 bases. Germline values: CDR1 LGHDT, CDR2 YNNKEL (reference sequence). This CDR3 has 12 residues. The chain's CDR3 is CASSPRGTEAFF. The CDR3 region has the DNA TGTGCCAGCAGCCCGAGAGGGACTGAAGCTTTCTTT.

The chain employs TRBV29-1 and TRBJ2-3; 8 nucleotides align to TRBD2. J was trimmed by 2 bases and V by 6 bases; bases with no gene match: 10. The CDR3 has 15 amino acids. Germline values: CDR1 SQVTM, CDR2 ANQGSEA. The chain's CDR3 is CSVPPGRGATDTQYF. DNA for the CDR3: TGCAGCGTCCCGCCGGGGCGGGGGGCCACAGATACGCAGTATTTT.

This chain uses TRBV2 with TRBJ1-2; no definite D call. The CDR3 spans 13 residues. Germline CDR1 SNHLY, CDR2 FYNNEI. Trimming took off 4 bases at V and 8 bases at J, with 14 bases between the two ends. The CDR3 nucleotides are TGTGCCAGCAGTGCAGATCAGACAATCGGCTACACCTTC. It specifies CASSADQTIGYTF. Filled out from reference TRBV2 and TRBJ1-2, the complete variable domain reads EPEVTQTPSHQVTQMGQEVILRCVPISNHLYFYWYRQILGQKVEFLVSFYNNEISEKSEIFDDQFSVERPDGSNFTLKIRSTKLEDSAMYFCASSADQTIGYTFGSGTRLTVV.

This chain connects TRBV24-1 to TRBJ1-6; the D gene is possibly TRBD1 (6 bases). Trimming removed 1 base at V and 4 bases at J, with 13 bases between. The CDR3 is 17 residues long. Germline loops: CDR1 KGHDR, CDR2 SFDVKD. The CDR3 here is CATSDFWGPVYNSPLHF. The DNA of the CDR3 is TGTGCCACCAGTGATTTCTGGGGGCCAGTGTATAATTCACCCCTCCACTTT.

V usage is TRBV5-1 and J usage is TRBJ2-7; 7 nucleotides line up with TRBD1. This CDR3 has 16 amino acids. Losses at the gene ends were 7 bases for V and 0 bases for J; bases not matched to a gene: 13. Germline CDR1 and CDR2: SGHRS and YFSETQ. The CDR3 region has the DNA TGCGCCAGCTTAGCGCAGGGGGAGCTATTCTCCTACGAGCAGTACTTC. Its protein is CASLAQGELFSYEQYF.

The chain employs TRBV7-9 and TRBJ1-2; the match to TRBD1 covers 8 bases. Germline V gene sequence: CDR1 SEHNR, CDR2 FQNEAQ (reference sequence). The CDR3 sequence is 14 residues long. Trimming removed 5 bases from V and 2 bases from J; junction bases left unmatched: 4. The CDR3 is CASSLDRDNYGYTF. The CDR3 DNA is TGTGCCAGCAGCCTGGACAGGGACAACTATGGCTACACCTTC.

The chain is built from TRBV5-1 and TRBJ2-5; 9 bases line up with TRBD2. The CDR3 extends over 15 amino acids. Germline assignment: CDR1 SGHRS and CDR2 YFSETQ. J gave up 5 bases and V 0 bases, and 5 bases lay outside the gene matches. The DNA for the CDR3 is TGCGCCAGCAGCTTGGGCGGGACTAGCTTGGAGACCCAGTACTTC. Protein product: CASSLGGTSLETQYF.

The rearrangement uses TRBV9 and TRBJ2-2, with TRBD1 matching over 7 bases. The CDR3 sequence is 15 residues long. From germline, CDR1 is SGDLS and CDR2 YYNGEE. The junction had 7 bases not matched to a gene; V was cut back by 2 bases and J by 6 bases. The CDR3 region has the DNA TGTGCCAGCAGCGTTAGCGACAGGGAGTCCGGGGAGCTGTTTTTT. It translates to CASSVSDRESGELFF.

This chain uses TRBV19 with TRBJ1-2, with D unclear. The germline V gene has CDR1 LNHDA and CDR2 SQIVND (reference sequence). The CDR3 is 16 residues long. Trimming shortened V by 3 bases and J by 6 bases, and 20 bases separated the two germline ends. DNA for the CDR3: TGTGCCAGTAGTATGTTTGTGCGGACCACCGGGGATGGCTACACCTTC. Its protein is CASSMFVRTTGDGYTF.

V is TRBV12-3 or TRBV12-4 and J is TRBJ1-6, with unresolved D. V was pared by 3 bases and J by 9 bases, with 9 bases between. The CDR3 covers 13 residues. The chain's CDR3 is CASSFEGRSPLHF. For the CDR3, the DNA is TGTGCCAGCAGTTTCGAGGGTCGTTCACCCCTCCACTTT.

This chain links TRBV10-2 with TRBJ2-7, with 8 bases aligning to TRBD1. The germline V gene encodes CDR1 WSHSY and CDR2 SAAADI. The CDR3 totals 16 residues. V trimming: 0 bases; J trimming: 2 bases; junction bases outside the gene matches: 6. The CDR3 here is CASSESSGTGAYEQYF. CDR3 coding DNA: TGCGCCAGCAGTGAGTCGTCCGGGACAGGCGCCTACGAGCAGTACTTC.